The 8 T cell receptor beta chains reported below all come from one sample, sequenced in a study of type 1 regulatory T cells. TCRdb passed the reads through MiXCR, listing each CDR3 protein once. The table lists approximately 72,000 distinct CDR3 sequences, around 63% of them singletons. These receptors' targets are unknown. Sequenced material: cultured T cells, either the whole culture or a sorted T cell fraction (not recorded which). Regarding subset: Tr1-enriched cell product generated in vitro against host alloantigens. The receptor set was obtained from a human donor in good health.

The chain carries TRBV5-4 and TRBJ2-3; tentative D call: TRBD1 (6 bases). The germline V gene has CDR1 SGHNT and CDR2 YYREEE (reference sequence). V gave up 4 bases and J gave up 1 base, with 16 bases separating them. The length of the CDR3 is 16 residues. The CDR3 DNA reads TGTGCCAGCAGCCCCGTGGAACAGGGCCGCACAGATACGCAGTATTTT. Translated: CASSPVEQGRTDTQYF.

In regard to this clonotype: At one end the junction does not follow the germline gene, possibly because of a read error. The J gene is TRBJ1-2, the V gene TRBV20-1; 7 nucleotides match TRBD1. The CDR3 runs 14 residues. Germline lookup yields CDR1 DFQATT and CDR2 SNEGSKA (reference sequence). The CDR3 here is CSVIDRVMNYGYIF. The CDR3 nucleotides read TGCAGTGTTATCGACAGGGTGATGAACTATGGCTACATCTTC.

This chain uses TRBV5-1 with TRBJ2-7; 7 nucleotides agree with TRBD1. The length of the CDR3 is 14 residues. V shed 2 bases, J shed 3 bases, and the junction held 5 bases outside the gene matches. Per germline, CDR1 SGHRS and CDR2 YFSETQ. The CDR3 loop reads CASSLSQGDYEQYF. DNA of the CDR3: TGCGCCAGCAGCTTAAGCCAGGGGGACTACGAGCAGTACTTC. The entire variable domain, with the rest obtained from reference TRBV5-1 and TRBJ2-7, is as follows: KAGVTQTPRYLIKTRGQQVTLSCSPISGHRSVSWYQQTPGQGLQFLFEYFSETQRNKGNFPGRFSGRQFSNSRSEMNVSTLELGDSALYLCASSLSQGDYEQYFGPGTRLTVT.

CDR3 DNA sequence: TGTGCCAGCAGTTTCGGGGGTCATCAGCCCCAGCATTTT. It is translated as CASSFGGHQPQHF. The chain uses TRBV7-3 and TRBJ1-5; tentative D call: TRBD1 (5 bases). CDR1 SGHTA and CDR2 FQGTGA come from the germline V gene. The V and J ends lost 6 bases and 5 bases respectively, with 11 bases between them. This CDR3 has 13 residues.

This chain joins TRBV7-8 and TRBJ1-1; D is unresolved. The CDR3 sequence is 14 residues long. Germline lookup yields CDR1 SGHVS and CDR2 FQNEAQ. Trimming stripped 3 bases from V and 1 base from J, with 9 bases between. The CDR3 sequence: CASSLASWNTEAFF. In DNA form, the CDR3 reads TGTGCCAGCAGCTTGGCCAGTTGGAACACTGAAGCTTTCTTT.

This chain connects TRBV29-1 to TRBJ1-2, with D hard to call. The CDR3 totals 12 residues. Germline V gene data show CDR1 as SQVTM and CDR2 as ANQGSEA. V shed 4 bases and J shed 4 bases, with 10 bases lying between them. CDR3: CSVGQSPYGYTF. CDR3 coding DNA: TGCAGCGTTGGCCAGTCACCCTATGGCTACACCTTC. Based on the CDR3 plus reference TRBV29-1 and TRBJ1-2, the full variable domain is SAVISQKPSRDICQRGTSLTIQCQVDSQVTMMFWYRQQPGQSLTLIATANQGSEATYESGFVIDKFPISRPNLTFSTLTVSNMSPEDSSIYLCSVGQSPYGYTFGSGTRLTVV.

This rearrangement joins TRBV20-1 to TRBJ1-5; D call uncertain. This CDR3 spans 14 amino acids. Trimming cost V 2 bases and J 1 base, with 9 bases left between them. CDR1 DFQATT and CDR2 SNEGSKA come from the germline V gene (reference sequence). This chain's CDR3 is CSARPSLSNQPQHF. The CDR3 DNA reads TGCAGTGCTAGACCGTCGTTAAGCAATCAGCCCCAGCATTTT.

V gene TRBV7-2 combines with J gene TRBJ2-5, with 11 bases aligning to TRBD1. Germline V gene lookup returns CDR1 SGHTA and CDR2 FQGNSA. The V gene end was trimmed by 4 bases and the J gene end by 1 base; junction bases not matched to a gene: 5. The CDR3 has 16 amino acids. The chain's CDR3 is CASSSSGTGGQETQYF. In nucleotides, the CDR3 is TGTGCCAGCAGCTCATCCGGGACAGGGGGCCAAGAGACCCAGTACTTC.